This T cell receptor (beta chain) was obtained from a study of Ad26.COV2.S vaccination and SARS-CoV-2 variants. Regarding the study as a whole: In TCR breadth and depth analyses, total T cell responses may have been underestimated.

With respect to this clone: No antigen is known for it. Other DNA sequences in this sample translate to the same CDR3.

Clones were read by immunoSEQ multiplex PCR, and TCRdb kept only the in-frame ones, dropping some. The repertoire has 410,000 or so clones, roughly 90% of them found once; the top ten carry about 1.7%. Treatment reported: some 19 received Ad26.COV2.S at low or high dose, single or two shots; 5 received placebo; per-sample allocation not given. Specimens were obtained on day 63 following the first vaccine or placebo injection. Donor was an adult aged 18-55 years in Boston. The CDR3 covers 16 residues. V was pared by 0 bases and J by 5 bases, with 14 bases between. Germline lookup yields CDR1 SGHRS and CDR2 YFSETQ.

The sequencing used peripheral blood, collected in a trial of Ad26.COV2.S vaccine versus placebo. The source of this sequence is a person between 18 and 65 years old who received the Ad26.COV2.S COVID-19 vaccine or a placebo. The rearrangement links TRBV5-1 to TRBJ1-4; tentative D call: TRBD1 (5 bases). The CDR3 nucleotides are TGCGCCAGCAGCTTGGGGCCTCAGGGTACGAATGAAAAACTGTTTTTT. This sequence encodes CASSLGPQGTNEKLFF.